The 10 T cell receptor beta chains presented below share a single source sample, sequenced in a study of human T cells and chemical hapten exposure. Time point noted: pre-sensitization, week 0. Sample treatment: therapeutic diphenylcyclopropenone sensitization with weekly scalp DPC. TCRdb passed the RACE reads through MiXCR, listing each CDR3 protein once. The table has around 330,000 distinct CDR3 sequences, around 5% seen once. Sequencing used whole blood, obtained in connection with sensitization to the hapten diphenylcyclopropenone (DPC). These receptors all come from a woman between 18 and 29 years old with alopecia areata. Some clones in this sample may be carry-over from other donors' samples.

This clonotype was counted only a few times. V is TRBV6-5 and J is TRBJ2-1, with 7 bases identical to TRBD2. Germline CDR1 reads MNHEY; CDR2 reads SVGAGI. The CDR3 is 16 residues long. The V gene end was trimmed by 3 bases and the J gene end by 2 bases; junction bases not matched to a gene: 7. The CDR3 is CASSYSTAGTYNEQFF. The CDR3 nucleotides are TGTGCCAGCAGTTATTCAACAGCGGGGACCTACAATGAGCAGTTCTTC.

The CDR3 DNA is TGTGCCATCAGGGGGGACAGGGGGCCGGGCACCGGGGAGCTGTTTTTT. Residues: CAIRGDRGPGTGELFF. The V and J genes are TRBV10-3 and TRBJ2-2, with TRBD1 matching over 12 bases. Germline V gene sequence: CDR1 ENHRY, CDR2 SYGVKD. The CDR3 totals 16 residues. V lost 6 bases and J lost 4; bases outside the gene matches: 6.

This clonotype was detected ten times or more. V gene TRBV9 combines with J gene TRBJ2-3; D assignment may be TRBD1 or TRBD2 (6 bases each). The germline V gene encodes CDR1 SGDLS and CDR2 YYNGEE. V dropped 3 bases and J dropped 1 base, with 12 bases sitting between them. The CDR3 extends over 15 amino acids. The CDR3 loop is CASSDREDGTDTQYF. Written as DNA, the CDR3 is TGTGCCAGCAGCGACAGGGAGGATGGCACAGATACGCAGTATTTT.

The chain couples TRBV18 to TRBJ2-1; D gene uncertain. The germline V and J ends were trimmed by 3 bases and 5 bases, with 11 bases remaining between them. Germline V lookup: CDR1 KGHSH, CDR2 LQKENI. The CDR3 is 14 residues long. The CDR3 region has the DNA TGTGCCAGCTCACCGCCTTCGGTCCACAATGAGCAGTTCTTC. This encodes CASSPPSVHNEQFF. Full variable domain (rest looked up from reference TRBV18 and TRBJ2-1): NAGVMQNPRHLVRRRGQEARLRCSPMKGHSHVYWYRQLPEEGLKFMVYLQKENIIDESGMPKERFSAEFPKEGPSILRIQQVVRGDSAAYFCASSPPSVHNEQFFGPGTRLTVL.

This clonotype was counted at least ten times. The rearrangement uses TRBV6-5 and TRBJ1-2; no clear D. Germline V gene data show CDR1 as MNHEY and CDR2 as SVGAGI. The CDR3 length is 15 residues. The germline V and J ends were trimmed by 0 bases and 0 bases, with 8 bases remaining between them. For the CDR3, the DNA is TGTGCCAGCAGTTACTCGACGACGGCTAACTATGGCTACACCTTC. As protein: CASSYSTTANYGYTF.

The V gene is TRBV5-1, the J gene TRBJ1-1, with unresolved D. The CDR3 is 15 residues long. Trimming pared 4 bases from V and 1 base from J, leaving 14 bases between. Germline V lookup: CDR1 SGHRS, CDR2 YFSETQ. Here the CDR3 DNA reads TGCGCCAGCAGCGCCCGGACCGCCCAGAACACTGAAGCTTTCTTT. Translation gives CASSARTAQNTEAFF.

At least ten counts were recorded for this clonotype. The chain carries TRBV2 and TRBJ1-6; no reliable D call. From germline, CDR1 is SNHLY and CDR2 FYNNEI. The V end was cut by 2 bases, the J end by 2 bases, with 16 bases between. CDR3 length: 18 amino acids. This CDR3 reads CASSERAVPGTYNSPLHF. The CDR3 DNA reads TGTGCCAGCAGTGAACGGGCCGTCCCTGGTACCTATAATTCACCCCTCCACTTT.

This clonotype was detected many times. The rearrangement links TRBV4-1 to TRBJ2-1; D assignment may be TRBD1 or TRBD2 (5 bases each). V lost 4 bases and J 7 bases, leaving 17 bases between the germline ends. This CDR3 is built from 15 residues. Germline V lookup: CDR1 MGHRA, CDR2 YSYEKL. CDR3 nucleotide sequence: TGCGCCAGCAGCCCGACCGGGACCTCTAGGAATGAGCAGTTCTTC. Translation: CASSPTGTSRNEQFF.

This clonotype was detected many times. J is TRBJ2-4 and V is TRBV20-1; D might be TRBD1 or TRBD2, each matching 5 bases. This CDR3 has 14 residues. CDR1 is DFQATT, CDR2 SNEGSKA, per germline (reference sequence). The V and J ends lost 3 bases and 6 bases respectively, with 15 bases between them. The CDR3 loop is CSASRSGHGNIQYF. CDR3 bases: TGCAGTGCTAGTAGGTCGGGGCACGGAAACATTCAGTACTTC.

This clonotype was recorded many times. This chain joins TRBV29-1 and TRBJ1-1; tentative D call: TRBD1 (5 bases). The CDR3 sequence is 12 residues long. The V end was cut by 5 bases, the J end by 4 bases, with 11 bases between. CDR1 is SQVTM, CDR2 ANQGSEA, per germline. CDR3 in amino acids: CSVITGSTEAFF. The CDR3 bases are TGCAGCGTTATTACAGGCTCCACTGAAGCTTTCTTT.